This is a list of T cell receptor beta chains from one sample in a study of response to subunit inactivated influenza vaccine. MiXCR, applied by TCRdb to the RT-PCR reads, yields one record per CDR3 protein. Among around 190,000 distinct CDR3 sequences listed, around an eighth were seen once. Sequenced here: CD8+ T cells sorted from PBMCs, sampled roughly 5 days after vaccination. The receptor source for this set is a man aged 50-60 years who received an inactivated influenza vaccine. CDR3s include the opening cysteine and the closing phenylalanine or tryptophan. Each record gives: CDR3 protein, CDR3 DNA, J gene, D gene, V gene, clone size. D genes are given only for firm matches. Clone size is not always given. Where it is, it says once, few, many or a class for expanded clones.

CDR3: CASSYLQGSTQETQYF
DNA: TGTGCCAGCAGTTATTTGCAGGGGTCCACCCAAGAGACCCAGTACTTC
J: TRBJ2-5
D: .
V: TRBV6-5
size: few

CDR3: CASSIGAGVNEKLFF
DNA: TGTGCCAGTAGTATAGGGGCAGGAGTAAATGAAAAACTGTTTTTT
J: TRBJ1-4
D: .
V: TRBV19
size: .

CDR3: CASSFRANRGGSEAFF
DNA: TGTGCCAGCAGTTTTCGGGCGAACAGGGGCGGCTCTGAAGCTTTCTTT
J: TRBJ1-1
D: TRBD1
V: TRBV12-3/TRBV12-4
size: many

CDR3: CASRTGGTDTQYF
DNA: TGTGCCAGCAGAACCGGGGGTACAGATACGCAGTATTTT
J: TRBJ2-3
D: .
V: TRBV12-3/TRBV12-4
size: few

CDR3: CASSDFGTGTAEAFF
DNA: TGTGCCAGCAGTGACTTTGGGACAGGGACCGCTGAAGCTTTCTTT
J: TRBJ1-1
D: TRBD1
V: TRBV25-1
size: few

CDR3: CASSLFPLRTGREWTEAFF
DNA: TGTGCCAGCAGTCTCTTTCCTCTAAGGACAGGGAGAGAGTGGACTGAAGCTTTCTTT
J: TRBJ1-1
D: TRBD1
V: TRBV6-1
size: .

CDR3: CATTLAGGQETQYF
DNA: TGTGCCACCACCCTAGCGGGGGGGCAAGAGACCCAGTACTTC
J: TRBJ2-5
D: TRBD2
V: TRBV15
size: .

CDR3: CASSYEGLASHEQFF
DNA: TGTGCCAGCAGTTACGAGGGACTAGCTTCACATGAGCAGTTCTTC
J: TRBJ2-1
D: TRBD2
V: TRBV6-2/TRBV6-3
size: few

CDR3: CASSLPTSGNEQFF
DNA: TGTGCCAGCAGCTTGCCCACTAGCGGGAATGAGCAGTTCTTC
J: TRBJ2-1
D: TRBD2
V: TRBV5-6
size: few

CDR3: CASGIGGQETQYF
DNA: TGTGCCAGTGGTATCGGAGGCCAAGAGACCCAGTACTTC
J: TRBJ2-5
D: .
V: TRBV7-9
size: few

CDR3: CSVDVGERVSEQYF
DNA: TGCAGCGTTGATGTGGGGGAAAGAGTCTCCGAGCAGTACTTC
J: TRBJ2-7
D: .
V: TRBV29-1
size: few

CDR3: CASSQDSMGLHYEQYF
DNA: TGCGCCAGCAGCCAAGATAGTATGGGATTACACTACGAGCAGTACTTC
J: TRBJ2-7
D: .
V: TRBV4-1
size: .

CDR3: CASSQVGGRLPDTGELFF
DNA: TGTGCCAGCAGCCAAGTTGGCGGGAGGCTTCCGGACACCGGGGAGCTGTTTTTT
J: TRBJ2-2
D: TRBD2
V: TRBV4-2
size: .

CDR3: CAISESRGTGANVLTF
DNA: TGTGCCATCAGTGAGTCGAGGGGGACTGGGGCCAACGTCCTGACTTTC
J: TRBJ2-6
D: .
V: TRBV10-3
size: .

CDR3: CASSILAGVVNEQFF
DNA: TGTGCCAGCAGCATACTAGCGGGAGTGGTTAATGAGCAGTTCTTC
J: TRBJ2-1
D: TRBD2
V: TRBV7-2
size: few

CDR3: CASSASGTGNYEQYF
DNA: TGTGCCAGCAGCGCCTCCGGGACAGGGAATTACGAGCAGTACTTC
J: TRBJ2-7
D: TRBD1
V: TRBV9
size: .

CDR3: CASNGQGEAEAFF
DNA: TGTGCCAGCAACGGACAGGGGGAGGCCGAAGCTTTCTTT
J: TRBJ1-1
D: TRBD1
V: TRBV7-2
size: few

CDR3: CASSQWIAETQYF
DNA: TGTGCCAGCAGCCAATGGATCGCGGAGACCCAGTACTTC
J: TRBJ2-5
D: .
V: TRBV3-1
size: few

CDR3: CASSVGLAGPLHEQYF
DNA: TGCGCCAGCAGCGTAGGACTAGCGGGACCCCTTCACGAGCAGTACTTC
J: TRBJ2-7
D: TRBD2
V: TRBV5-1
size: .

CDR3: CASSYSRPDRGWETQYF
DNA: TGTGCCAGCAGTTACTCCCGTCCTGACAGGGGATGGGAGACCCAGTACTTC
J: TRBJ2-5
D: TRBD1
V: TRBV6-2/TRBV6-3
size: .

CDR3: CASSVGGNDIRPYGYTF
DNA: TGTGCCAGCAGCGTAGGTGGGAACGACATCCGTCCCTATGGCTACACCTTC
J: TRBJ1-2
D: .
V: TRBV9
size: .

CDR3: CASSHWGSRETQYF
DNA: TGTGCCAGCAGTCACTGGGGGTCCAGAGAGACCCAGTACTTC
J: TRBJ2-5
D: .
V: TRBV28
size: many

CDR3: CASSVAIGASGRPGELFF
DNA: TGTGCCAGCAGCGTAGCCATTGGGGCTAGCGGGAGGCCCGGGGAGCTGTTTTTT
J: TRBJ2-2
D: TRBD2
V: TRBV9
size: few

CDR3: CASSLGVAVTYEQYF
DNA: TGCGCCAGCAGCCTAGGGGTAGCGGTAACCTACGAGCAGTACTTC
J: TRBJ2-7
D: .
V: TRBV4-3
size: few

CDR3: CASSPRQGSLVEQYF
DNA: TGTGCCAGCAGCCCGAGACAGGGAAGCTTGGTCGAGCAGTACTTC
J: TRBJ2-7
D: TRBD1
V: TRBV7-6
size: .

CDR3: CASSLFSGRGNQPQHF
DNA: TGTGCCAGCAGCCTTTTTTCAGGTCGGGGAAATCAGCCCCAGCATTTT
J: TRBJ1-5
D: .
V: TRBV28
size: .

CDR3: CASLQGSSISGEQFF
DNA: TGTGCCAGCCTACAGGGAAGTTCTATCTCGGGTGAGCAGTTCTTC
J: TRBJ2-1
D: .
V: TRBV12-3/TRBV12-4
size: .

CDR3: CATSTTGGSYEQYF
DNA: TGTGCCACCAGCACAACAGGTGGCTCCTACGAGCAGTACTTC
J: TRBJ2-7
D: .
V: TRBV24-1
size: many

CDR3: CASSLTSPSGGANEQFF
DNA: TGTGCCAGCAGTTTAACCTCCCCCAGCGGGGGGGCTAATGAGCAGTTCTTC
J: TRBJ2-1
D: TRBD2
V: TRBV27
size: .

CDR3: CASSQDESTIYEQYF
DNA: TGTGCCAGCAGCCAAGATGAGAGTACCATCTACGAGCAGTACTTC
J: TRBJ2-7
D: .
V: TRBV4-2
size: .

CDR3: CASKGVTDTQYF
DNA: TGTGCCAGCAAGGGGGTCACAGATACGCAGTATTTT
J: TRBJ2-3
D: .
V: TRBV28
size: many

CDR3: CASKGTGAEKLFF
DNA: TGTGCCAGCAAGGGGACAGGAGCTGAAAAACTGTTTTTT
J: TRBJ1-4
D: TRBD1
V: TRBV28
size: few

CDR3: CASSTTSGRPLDEQFF
DNA: TGCGCCAGCAGCACGACTAGCGGGAGGCCCTTAGATGAGCAGTTCTTC
J: TRBJ2-1
D: TRBD2
V: TRBV5-1
size: many

CDR3: CAINEETNYGYTF
DNA: TGTGCCATCAATGAGGAAACTAACTATGGCTACACCTTC
J: TRBJ1-2
D: .
V: TRBV10-3
size: many

CDR3: CASSGRAEYEQYF
DNA: TGTGCCAGCAGCGGGAGGGCCGAATACGAGCAGTACTTC
J: TRBJ2-7
D: TRBD2
V: TRBV6-2/TRBV6-3
size: many

CDR3: CASSLASRYNEQFF
DNA: TGTGCCAGCAGTTTAGCGTCAAGGTACAATGAGCAGTTCTTC
J: TRBJ2-1
D: .
V: TRBV28
size: .

CDR3: CASSLASGSKIYEQYF
DNA: TGTGCCAGCAGCTTGGCTAGCGGGAGTAAAATCTACGAGCAGTACTTC
J: TRBJ2-7
D: TRBD2
V: TRBV5-6
size: few

CDR3: CASSSIGGKSSYNEQFF
DNA: TGTGCCAGCAGCTCAATTGGGGGAAAGAGCTCCTACAATGAGCAGTTCTTC
J: TRBJ2-1
D: .
V: TRBV7-9
size: few

CDR3: CASSTQLGQRETQYF
DNA: TGTGCCAGCAGCACCCAGCTGGGGCAGCGAGAGACCCAGTACTTC
J: TRBJ2-5
D: .
V: TRBV7-9
size: few

CDR3: CSVDVGGYEQYF
DNA: TGCAGCGTTGACGTCGGGGGCTACGAGCAGTACTTC
J: TRBJ2-7
D: .
V: TRBV29-1
size: .